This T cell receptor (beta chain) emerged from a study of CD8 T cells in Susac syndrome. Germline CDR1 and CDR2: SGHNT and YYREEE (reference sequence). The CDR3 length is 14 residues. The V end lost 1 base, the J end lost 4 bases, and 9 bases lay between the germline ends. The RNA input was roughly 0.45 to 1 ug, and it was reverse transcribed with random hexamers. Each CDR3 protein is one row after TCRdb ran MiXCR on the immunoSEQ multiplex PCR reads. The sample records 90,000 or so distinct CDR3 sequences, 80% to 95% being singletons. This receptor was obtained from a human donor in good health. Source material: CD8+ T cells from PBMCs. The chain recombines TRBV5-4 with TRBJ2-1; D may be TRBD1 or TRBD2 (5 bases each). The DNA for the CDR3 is TGTGCCAGCAGCTTGAGGGGAGAATACAATGAGCAGTTCTTC. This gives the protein CASSLRGEYNEQFF.